The 4 T cell receptor beta chains below were found in one sample sequenced in a study of identical twins. From the 5' RACE reads, TCRdb called clonotypes with MiXCR, one entry per CDR3 protein. Among 450,000 or so distinct CDR3 sequences listed, roughly an eighth were seen once. This sample was also put to use in a study of yellow fever vaccine responses in identical twins.

Sequenced input: CD4+ T cells sorted from blood. All receptors come from a woman between 18 and 30 years old in good health.

This clonotype was detected ten times or more. The rearrangement uses TRBV9 and TRBJ2-2; no reliable D call. CDR3 length: 12 residues. Per the germline V gene, CDR1 is SGDLS and CDR2 is YYNGEE. The germline V and J ends were trimmed by 0 bases and 5 bases, with 2 bases remaining between them. In DNA, the CDR3 is TGTGCCAGCAGCGTAGCTACCGGGGAGCTGTTTTTT. Its translation: CASSVATGELFF. The full variable domain, rest sourced from reference TRBV9 and TRBJ2-2, is DSGVTQTPKHLITATGQRVTLRCSPRSGDLSVYWYQQSLDQGLQFLIQYYNGEERAKGNILERFSAQQFPDLHSELNLSSLELGDSALYFCASSVATGELFFGEGSRLTVL.

This chain links TRBV28 with TRBJ1-5; D may be TRBD1 (6 bases). Germline CDR1 is MDHEN and CDR2 is SYDVKM. Between the trimmed V and J ends, which lost 3 bases and 4 bases, there was a span of 16 bases. This CDR3 region has 16 residues. The CDR3, as DNA: TGTGCCAGCAGTTTCCAACAGGGTCAAGGAAATCAGCCCCAGCATTTT. Translating gives CASSFQQGQGNQPQHF. Supplemented by reference TRBV28 and TRBJ1-5, the full variable domain reads DVKVTQSSRYLVKRTGEKVFLECVQDMDHENMFWYRQDPGLGLRLIYFSYDVKMKEKGDIPEGYSVSREKKERFSLILESASTNQTSMYLCASSFQQGQGNQPQHFGDGTRLSIL.

This clonotype has more than one count but fewer than ten. The chain employs TRBV7-9 and TRBJ2-5; perhaps D is TRBD1 or TRBD2 (5 bases each). Trimming took off 5 bases at V and 2 bases at J, with 18 bases between the two ends. Germline CDR1 is SEHNR and CDR2 is FQNEAQ (reference sequence). The CDR3 extends over 16 amino acids. CDR3 loop: CASSHYSTGGQETQYF. The CDR3 nucleotides read TGTGCCAGCAGCCACTATTCCACAGGAGGTCAAGAGACCCAGTACTTC.

The V gene is TRBV5-6, the J gene TRBJ2-1; 7 bases are shared with TRBD2. The germline gives CDR1 SGHDT, CDR2 YYEEEE. Germline trimming cut 4 bases from V and 5 bases from J; bases unmatched to any gene: 9. The CDR3 covers 15 residues. This CDR3 is CASSAGLGDHNEQFF. DNA of the CDR3: TGTGCCAGCAGCGCTGGACTAGGTGACCACAATGAGCAGTTCTTC.